This T cell receptor (beta chain) was sequenced during a study of blood T cell repertoires in COVID-19. Whole-study context: Italy, Spain and the United States were the sources of the convalescent and acute COVID-19 samples. T cells, B-cell-depleted T cells, or PBMCs supplied cDNA or gDNA.

The CDR3 loop spans 17 amino acids. V dropped 5 bases and J dropped 5; count of bases not matched to a gene: 12. Germline assignment: CDR1 SGHTA and CDR2 FQGTGA. Per the original methods: Amplification with reference gene primers provided the estimates of nucleated cell counts. Sequenced by immunoSEQ multiplex PCR; TCRdb stores in-frame clones only, minus some. Clone size and V and J calls were adopted from that table, with D and trimming inferred from the DNA. This sample has roughly 73,000 clones, with 89% found just once. The source is a man older than 75 with acute or convalescent COVID-19. The chain links TRBV7-3 to TRBJ2-3, with 11 bases matching TRBD2. Sequences were obtained from peripheral blood. The CDR3 spells CASSLGDIAGGKDTQYF. The CDR3 nucleotides are TGTGCCAGCAGCCTCGGGGATATAGCGGGAGGGAAAGATACGCAGTATTTT.